This T cell receptor (beta chain) derives from a study of T-cell memory formation after mild COVID-19. Via MiXCR, TCRdb re-called the 5' RACE reads, giving one row per CDR3 protein. The sample consists of about 440,000 distinct CDR3 sequences, 20% of them appearing once. The germline CDR1 and CDR2 sequences are SGHRS and YFSETQ. V dropped 4 bases and J dropped 2 bases, with 12 bases sitting between them. This CDR3 has 14 amino acids. The sequencing input was PBMCs or a T cell subset sorted from them (not recorded which). The genes are TRBV5-1 and TRBJ2-5; D possibly corresponds to TRBD2 (5 bases). The TCR comes from an adult woman who had mild COVID-19 (a few samples of this study predate the infection). Cell type and time point are not known. As DNA, the CDR3 is TGCGCCAGCAGCCGGCGGGCTTTTCAAGAGACCCAGTACTTC. Residues: CASSRRAFQETQYF.